This T cell receptor (beta chain) is drawn from a study of PD-L1 blockade in urothelial cancer. Noted time point: pretreatment peripheral blood. Each patient presented with locally advanced or metastatic urothelial carcinoma. V dropped 6 bases and J dropped 4; count of bases not matched to a gene: 6. Germline V gene data show CDR1 as SQVTM and CDR2 as ANQGSEA. The CDR3 runs to 13 residues. Some clones are missing from TCRdb's copy, which holds only in-frame ones; the method was immunoSEQ multiplex PCR. The repertoire includes 60,000 to 65,000 clones, 80% to 85% of them detected once, and roughly 3.2% sits in the top ten.

This receptor was obtained from a man between 65 and 80 years old with urothelial cancer. The sequenced sample was PBMCs, obtained around atezolizumab (anti-PD-L1) treatment. This sequence joins TRBV29-1 and TRBJ2-7; 10 bases are shared with TRBD1. The DNA of the CDR3 is TGCAGCGTCTCCGACAGGGGGCTATACGAGCAGTACTTC. Amino acid sequence: CSVSDRGLYEQYF.